The clone carrying this TCR beta chain came up many times. This record comes from a study of T-cell reconstitution after alpha-beta-depleted transplantation in children. The CDR3 runs to 14 residues. The germline CDR1 and CDR2 sequences are ENHRY and SYGVKD. The ends were cut back, 6 bases at V and 8 bases at J, with 14 bases in the middle. Preparation of the TCRbeta library used unique molecular identifiers. TCRdb re-analysed the PCR reads in MiXCR, keeping a single row per CDR3 protein. This sample has 420,000 or so distinct CDR3 sequences, with about a tenth found just once. The chain joins TRBV10-3 to TRBJ1-6, with no clear D. The sample in question was PBMCs from the stem cell graft donor, obtained from the stem cell graft. The sequence was obtained from a human donor who donated a stem cell graft to a child with acute myeloid leukemia. CDR3 coding DNA: TGTGCCATCAGGAACGAGGCTGCGCATTCACCCCTCCACTTT. The encoded protein is CAIRNEAAHSPLHF.